The 15 T cell receptor beta chains given below trace back to one sample, sequenced in a study of blood T cells in healthy people across ages. A second about 7 to 12 cycle PCR used barcoded and J-beta primers. TCRdb used MiXCR to reprocess the 5' RACE reads, holding one entry per CDR3 protein. This table has about 620,000 distinct CDR3 sequences, 21% appearing once. Sample: blood. These TCRs come from a man between 65 and 85 years old in good health.

V is TRBV5-4 and J is TRBJ2-1; D unresolved. V was shortened by 7 bases and J by 1 base, with 9 bases between the two germline ends. The germline CDR1 and CDR2 sequences are SGHNT and YYREEE (reference sequence). The CDR3 length is 13 residues. The CDR3 loop is CASGTLSYNEQFF. DNA of the CDR3: TGTGCCAGCGGCACCCTTTCCTACAATGAGCAGTTCTTC.

The V gene is TRBV5-1, the J gene TRBJ2-7; maybe TRBD1 (6 bases). From germline, CDR1 is SGHRS and CDR2 YFSETQ. Trimming cost V 0 bases and J 3 bases, with 13 bases left between them. CDR3 length: 15 amino acids. CDR3 amino acids: CASSLATGINYEQYF. The CDR3 DNA reads as TGCGCCAGCAGCTTGGCCACAGGGATAAACTACGAGCAGTACTTC. Based on the CDR3 plus reference TRBV5-1 and TRBJ2-7, the full variable domain is KAGVTQTPRYLIKTRGQQVTLSCSPISGHRSVSWYQQTPGQGLQFLFEYFSETQRNKGNFPGRFSGRQFSNSRSEMNVSTLELGDSALYLCASSLATGINYEQYFGPGTRLTVT.

The chain carries TRBV29-1 and TRBJ2-5; 9 bases align to TRBD2. The J call may be incorrect, as the DNA end agrees better with TRBJ2-1. CDR3 size: 13 residues. Germline V gene data show CDR1 as SQVTM and CDR2 as ANQGSEA. The CDR3 sequence is CSVDRREGDEQFF. The DNA for the CDR3 is TGCAGCGTTGACAGGCGGGAGGGAGATGAGCAGTTCTTC.

The V and J genes are TRBV29-1 and TRBJ1-1; 8 bases are shared with TRBD1. The length of the CDR3 is 14 residues. Germline lookup yields CDR1 SQVTM and CDR2 ANQGSEA. Trimming cost V 3 bases and J 1 base; bases outside gene matches: 4. In DNA, the CDR3 is TGCAGCGTTGATTCAGGGGGCACGAACACTGAAGCTTTCTTT. Translation gives CSVDSGGTNTEAFF. Full variable domain (remainder filled in from reference TRBV29-1 and TRBJ1-1): SAVISQKPSRDICQRGTSLTIQCQVDSQVTMMFWYRQQPGQSLTLIATANQGSEATYESGFVIDKFPISRPNLTFSTLTVSNMSPEDSSIYLCSVDSGGTNTEAFFGQGTRLTVV.

This clonotype was recorded a few times. An end of the junction does not agree with germline; a read error may underlie this. V gene TRBV25-1 combines with J gene TRBJ1-4; D is unclear. The germline V gene encodes CDR1 MGHDK and CDR2 SYGVNS. The CDR3 totals 13 residues. The DNA for the CDR3 is TGTGCCTGCAGTCGGCAGAGCTTTGAAAAACTGTTTTTT. Translating it yields CACSRQSFEKLFF.

Many counts were recorded for this clonotype. The V and J genes are TRBV6-6 and TRBJ2-1, with a weak D call TRBD2 (6 bases). Per the germline V gene, CDR1 is MNHNY and CDR2 is SVGAGI (reference sequence). The CDR3 extends over 15 amino acids. The germline V and J ends were trimmed by 6 bases and 1 base, with 13 bases remaining between them. CDR3 in DNA: TGTGCCAGCAGCGAGAGCGGGTCTTCCTACAATGAGCAGTTCTTC. The encoded protein is CASSESGSSYNEQFF.

This clonotype was seen a few times. The chain joins TRBV20-1 to TRBJ2-7; the D is unclear. The CDR3 consists of 11 residues. Germline assignment: CDR1 DFQATT and CDR2 SNEGSKA (reference sequence). V was trimmed by 6 bases and J by 7 bases, leaving 13 bases between them. CDR3 protein: CSAREKVEQYF. As DNA, the CDR3 is TGCAGTGCCCGAGAGAAAGTGGAGCAGTACTTC.

The chain recombines TRBV20-1 with TRBJ2-1; D might be TRBD1 (5 bases). The CDR3 consists of 13 residues. Per the germline V gene, CDR1 is DFQATT and CDR2 is SNEGSKA (reference sequence). The V end lost 1 base, the J end lost 6 bases, and 10 bases lay between the germline ends. Here the CDR3 DNA reads TGCAGTGCTAGAGGCAGGGTCGGCAATGAGCAGTTCTTC. Its protein product is CSARGRVGNEQFF.

This clonotype was seen more than once but under ten times. DNA for the CDR3: TGTGCCAGCAGCCTGAGGGGGCCCGGGGAGCTGTTTTTT. This translates into CASSLRGPGELFF. The V and J genes are TRBV12-3 or TRBV12-4 and TRBJ2-2; 7 bases are shared with TRBD1. This CDR3 contains 13 residues. Losses at the gene ends were 6 bases for V and 6 bases for J; bases not matched to a gene: 4.

This clonotype has ten or more counts. V is TRBV20-1 and J is TRBJ2-5; 11 bases are shared with TRBD2. The last part of the DNA fits TRBJ2-7 better; the J call may be wrong. CDR3 length: 15 residues. From germline, CDR1 is DFQATT and CDR2 SNEGSKA (reference sequence). The CDR3 loop reads CSATTRLAGPYEQYF. The CDR3 nucleotides are TGCAGTGCTACGACTCGACTAGCGGGGCCTTACGAGCAGTACTTC.

This clonotype was detected a few times. The chain couples TRBV12-3 or TRBV12-4 to TRBJ1-2; D call uncertain. The CDR3 spans 11 residues. V lost 2 bases and J 4 bases, leaving 2 bases between the germline ends. The CDR3 DNA follows: TGTGCCAGCAGTTTAACCTATGGCTACACCTTC. Translation: CASSLTYGYTF.

This clonotype has just a few counts. The gene calls are TRBV20-1 and TRBJ2-1; TRBD2 agrees at 11 bases. Germline assignment: CDR1 DFQATT and CDR2 SNEGSKA (reference sequence). The CDR3 has 17 residues. V lost 5 bases and J lost 0; bases outside the gene matches: 9. CDR3 nucleotides: TGCAGTGCTCCGGGGGCTAGCGGGAGGAGCTCCTACAATGAGCAGTTCTTC. The encoded protein is CSAPGASGRSSYNEQFF.

This clonotype came up a few times. The V gene is TRBV6-2 or TRBV6-3, the J gene TRBJ2-7; 9 positions agree with TRBD1. This CDR3 region has 16 residues. Germline CDR1 and CDR2: MNHEY and SVGEGT. The V and J ends lost 0 bases and 4 bases, in that order; junction bases with no gene match: 7. CDR3 sequence: CASSYSTRQGDYEQYF. CDR3 DNA: TGTGCCAGCAGTTACTCTACCCGACAGGGGGATTACGAGCAGTACTTC.

On this clonotype itself: The junction departs from germline at one end; a sequencing error may be responsible. The chain uses TRBV5-5 and TRBJ2-5, with TRBD1 matching over 8 bases. The CDR3 is 15 residues long. Germline V gene sequence: CDR1 SGHKS, CDR2 YYEKEE (reference sequence). The CDR3 sequence is CAGSLVLTGGETQYF. The CDR3 DNA sequence: TGTGCCGGCAGCTTGGTTCTTACAGGGGGGGAGACCCAGTACTTC. The variable domain in full, with the rest retrieved from reference TRBV5-5 and TRBJ2-5, is DAGVTQSPTHLIKTRGQQVTLRCSPISGHKSVSWYQQVLGQGPQFIFQYYEKEERGRGNFPDRFSARQFPNYSSELNVNALLLGDSALYLCAGSLVLTGGETQYFGPGTRLLVL.

This sequence joins TRBV12-3 or TRBV12-4 and TRBJ2-1; D possibly corresponds to TRBD2 (6 bases). The V end was cut by 2 bases, the J end by 6 bases, with 17 bases between. The CDR3 consists of 16 residues. The CDR3 loop is CASSLIPGVDSNEQFF. CDR3 in DNA: TGTGCCAGCAGTTTAATTCCGGGAGTCGATAGCAATGAGCAGTTCTTC.